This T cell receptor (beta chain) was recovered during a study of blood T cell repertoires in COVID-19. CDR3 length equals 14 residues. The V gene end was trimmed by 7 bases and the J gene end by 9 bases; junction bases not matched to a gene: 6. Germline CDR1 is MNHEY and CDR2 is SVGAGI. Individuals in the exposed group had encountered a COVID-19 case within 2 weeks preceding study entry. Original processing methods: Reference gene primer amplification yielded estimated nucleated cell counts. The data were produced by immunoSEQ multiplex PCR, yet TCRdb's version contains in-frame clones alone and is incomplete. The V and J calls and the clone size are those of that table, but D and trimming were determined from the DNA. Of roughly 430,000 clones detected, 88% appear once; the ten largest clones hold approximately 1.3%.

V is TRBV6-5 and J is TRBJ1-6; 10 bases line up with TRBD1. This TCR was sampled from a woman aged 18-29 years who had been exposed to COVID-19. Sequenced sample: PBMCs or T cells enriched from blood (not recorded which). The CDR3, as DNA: TGTGCCAGCATCGCTGACAGGGGGCGTTCACCCCTCCACTTT. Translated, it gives CASIADRGRSPLHF.